What follows are 31 T cell receptor beta chains derived from one specimen sequenced in a study of T-cell reconstitution after alpha-beta-depleted transplantation in children. It was with unique molecular identifiers that the TCRbeta library was prepared. MiXCR, applied by TCRdb to the PCR reads, yields one record per CDR3 protein. In the table there are about 250,000 distinct CDR3 sequences, about 24% of which are singletons. Sequencing used PBMCs, mostly from graft donor cells, obtained 360 days after TCRalphabeta/CD19-depleted stem cell transplant. The origin of the receptors is a female patient between 2 and 15 years old who had a stem cell transplant for congenital amegakaryocytic thrombocytopenia, so the T cells may come from the graft donor.

The chain couples TRBV5-6 to TRBJ2-1; the match to TRBD2 covers 11 bases. V trimming: 2 bases; J trimming: 5 bases; junction bases outside the gene matches: 3. Germline V gene lookup returns CDR1 SGHDT and CDR2 YYEEEE. CDR3 length: 15 residues. The chain's CDR3 is CASSFLAGGDNEQFF. CDR3 DNA: TGTGCCAGCAGCTTTCTAGCGGGAGGTGACAATGAGCAGTTCTTC.

This sequence joins TRBV14 and TRBJ2-7, with a tentative D call TRBD1 (6 bases). V lost 2 bases and J 10 bases, leaving 21 bases between the germline ends. CDR1 and CDR2 (germline): SGHDN, FVKESK. CDR3 length equals 15 residues. The CDR3 spells CASSQSLTGPATQYF. The CDR3 DNA sequence: TGTGCCAGCAGCCAATCCTTGACAGGCCCGGCCACACAGTACTTC.

The chain couples TRBV5-1 to TRBJ2-2; 11 positions agree with TRBD2. V shed 4 bases and J 7 bases; nucleotides not matched to a gene: 6. The CDR3 is 15 amino acids. Per the germline V gene, CDR1 is SGHRS and CDR2 is YFSETQ. DNA for the CDR3: TGCGCCAGCAGCCAGACTAGCGGGACTGGCGGGGAGCTGTTTTTT. Translating it yields CASSQTSGTGGELFF.

This clonotype has more than one count but fewer than ten. The V gene is TRBV11-2, the J gene TRBJ2-1, with D unclear. Per the germline V gene, CDR1 is SGHAT and CDR2 is FQNNGV. The CDR3 contains 18 residues. V was cut by 5 bases and J by 4 bases, with 24 bases left in between. DNA of the CDR3: TGTGCCAGCAGCCCCGTTTGGGCGGCGGAGATCTGGTACAATGAGCAGTTCTTC. Amino acid sequence: CASSPVWAAEIWYNEQFF.

This clonotype was observed a handful of times. This chain connects TRBV6-1 to TRBJ2-1; D perhaps matches TRBD2 (6 bases). The CDR3 sequence is 16 residues long. CDR1 MNHNS and CDR2 SASEGT come from the germline V gene. Between the trimmed V and J ends, which lost 3 bases and 9 bases, there was a span of 21 bases. CDR3 loop: CASSDSLAGTAGEQFF. The CDR3 DNA reads TGTGCCAGCAGTGACAGTCTTGCGGGAACCGCCGGTGAGCAGTTCTTC.

Here the CDR3 DNA reads TGTGCCAGCAGACCTCGACAGTTAAAAGCTTTCTTT. It is translated as CASRPRQLKAFF. The chain has TRBV28 and TRBJ1-1; D is perhaps TRBD1 (5 bases). V was pared by 6 bases and J by 9 bases, with 14 bases between. This CDR3 region has 12 residues. Germline CDR1 MDHEN, CDR2 SYDVKM.

CDR3 sequence reads: CASSFGKNTDTQYF. CDR3 bases: TGTGCCAGCAGTTTTGGGAAAAACACAGATACGCAGTATTTT. The rearrangement uses TRBV12-3 or TRBV12-4 and TRBJ2-3; no definite D call. This CDR3 spans 14 amino acids. V was shortened by 3 bases and J by 2 bases, with 9 bases between the two germline ends.

The sample holds a few counts of this clonotype. The chain employs TRBV12-3 or TRBV12-4 and TRBJ2-3; D possibly uses TRBD1 or TRBD2 (5 bases each). The CDR3 covers 13 residues. The V end was cut by 7 bases, the J end by 3 bases, with 11 bases between. CDR3 DNA: TGTGCCAGCACCCTGAGGGGTACAGATACGCAGTATTTT. Its protein is CASTLRGTDTQYF.

This chain links TRBV28 with TRBJ2-5; 11 bases map to TRBD2. The CDR3 has 14 amino acids. The junction had 3 bases not matched to a gene; V was cut back by 6 bases and J by 3 bases. Germline V gene sequence: CDR1 MDHEN, CDR2 SYDVKM. DNA for the CDR3: TGTGCCAGCAGGTGGGGACTAGCGGAAGAGACCCAGTACTTC. It translates to CASRWGLAEETQYF.

The V call is TRBV13, the J call TRBJ2-7, with unresolved D. This CDR3 comprises 13 residues. The V gene lost 0 bases and the J gene lost 4 bases, with 7 bases spanning the gap. The germline CDR1 and CDR2 sequences are PRHDT and FYEKMQ (reference sequence). CDR3 in amino acids: CASSLGNLYEQYF. CDR3 in DNA: TGTGCCAGCAGCTTAGGGAACCTATACGAGCAGTACTTC.

The chain couples TRBV6-5 to TRBJ2-2, with 7 bases fitting TRBD1. The CDR3 is made up of 15 amino acids. Germline assignment: CDR1 MNHEY and CDR2 SVGAGI. After removal of 2 bases from V and 5 bases from J, the junction contained 5 bases not matched to a gene. CDR3 region: CASSYTGDRTGELFF. The CDR3 coding sequence is TGTGCCAGCAGTTACACAGGGGATAGGACCGGGGAGCTGTTTTTT.

This sequence joins TRBV30 and TRBJ2-5, with 7 bases that match TRBD1. The CDR3 spans 11 residues. Trimming took 5 bases from V and 14 from J; bases not matched to a gene: 11. Germline V gene sequence: CDR1 GTSNPN, CDR2 SVGIG (reference sequence). CDR3 loop: CAWDRQGPRYF. In DNA form, the CDR3 reads TGTGCCTGGGACCGACAGGGACCAAGATACTTC.

This clonotype showed up just a few times. V and J are TRBV18 and TRBJ1-5; tentative D call: TRBD1 (6 bases). CDR1 KGHSH and CDR2 LQKENI come from the germline V gene. The CDR3 has 13 residues. The V end lost 3 bases, the J end lost 5 bases, and 8 bases lay between the germline ends. The chain's CDR3 is CASSPSGDQPQHF. CDR3 in DNA: TGTGCCAGCTCACCTTCAGGGGATCAGCCCCAGCATTTT.

V is TRBV11-1 and J is TRBJ2-1; D is uncertain. Germline-derived CDR1 and CDR2 are SGHAT and FQDESV (reference sequence). The CDR3 has 14 amino acids. Trimming pared 2 bases from V and 6 bases from J, leaving 11 bases between. CDR3 coding DNA: TGTGCCAGCAGCTTATGGACGGAACCCAATGAGCAGTTCTTC. Translating gives CASSLWTEPNEQFF.

The sample holds a few counts of this clonotype. This chain connects TRBV5-6 to TRBJ2-7; TRBD2 might be the D (5 bases). V was cut by 4 bases and J by 4 bases, with 18 bases left in between. This CDR3 spans 15 amino acids. Germline V gene sequence: CDR1 SGHDT, CDR2 YYEEEE. CDR3 sequence: CASSEFGLARYEQYF. Written as DNA, the CDR3 is TGTGCCAGCAGCGAATTCGGGTTAGCGAGGTACGAGCAGTACTTC.

The CDR3 DNA reads as TGTGCCAGCAGTCCGATCCCGGGACTAGCGGGAGTTGATGAGCAGTTCTTC. It translates to CASSPIPGLAGVDEQFF. This rearrangement joins TRBV12-3 or TRBV12-4 to TRBJ2-1, with TRBD2 identical over 14 bases. The CDR3 extends over 17 amino acids. V lost 5 bases, J lost 8 bases, and 11 bases stayed unmatched.

This clonotype has a handful of counts. V and J are TRBV12-3 or TRBV12-4 and TRBJ2-1, with 8 bases aligning to TRBD2. V shed 4 bases, J shed 6 bases, and the junction held 2 bases outside the gene matches. This CDR3 is built from 13 residues. In DNA form, the CDR3 reads TGTGCCAGCAGTTATAGCGGGGTCAATGAGCAGTTCTTC. Translation gives CASSYSGVNEQFF.

The chain combines TRBV20-1 with TRBJ2-1; 9 bases are shared with TRBD2. V was pared by 1 base and J by 3 bases, with 7 bases of the junction left unmatched. The CDR3 extends over 16 amino acids. Germline V gene lookup returns CDR1 DFQATT and CDR2 SNEGSKA (reference sequence). The CDR3 DNA reads TGCAGTGCTAGAGGCCCAACTAGCGGGTACTACAATGAGCAGTTCTTC. Amino acid sequence: CSARGPTSGYYNEQFF.

This clonotype was found many times. This chain uses TRBV25-1 with TRBJ2-1, with 11 bases matching TRBD2. The CDR3 spans 17 residues. Trimming at V came to 8 bases and at J to 9 bases, leaving 18 bases not matched to a gene. CDR1 and CDR2 (germline): MGHDK, SYGVNS. CDR3 coding DNA: TGTGCCAGCTTTTCGGGGTTGTTAGCGGGGGGGCCAAGTGAGCAGTTCTTC. Its protein product is CASFSGLLAGGPSEQFF.

The genes are TRBV11-2 and TRBJ2-7; D remains unclear. V lost 1 base and J lost 5, with 9 bases in between. The CDR3 sequence is 13 residues long. CDR1 is SGHAT and CDR2 is FQNNGV in the germline V gene. CDR3 in amino acids: CASSLGQINEQYF. The CDR3, as DNA: TGTGCCAGCAGCTTAGGCCAGATTAACGAGCAGTACTTC.

This sequence joins TRBV20-1 and TRBJ2-7, with 7 bases that match TRBD1. The V gene's germline CDR1 is DFQATT and CDR2 SNEGSKA (reference sequence). Trimming removed 3 bases from V and 7 bases from J; junction bases left unmatched: 24. There are 18 residues in the CDR3. The CDR3 bases are TGCAGTGCTAGCTCCGGGACAGTCTTGGGTTGGACTCCTGGGGAGCAGTACTTC. The encoded protein is CSASSGTVLGWTPGEQYF.

Concerning this clonotype itself: A read error may account for a junction end that differs from germline. This rearrangement joins TRBV6-1 to TRBJ2-5; perhaps TRBD1 as D (6 bases). The CDR3 has 13 amino acids. Germline V gene sequence: CDR1 MNHNS, CDR2 SASEGT. CDR3 DNA sequence: TGTGCCTGCAGTCCAGGGGCGTACGAGACCCAGTACTTC. Translated: CACSPGAYETQYF.

This clonotype occurred a few times. The chain recombines TRBV25-1 with TRBJ2-1; D not certain. There are 14 residues in the CDR3. Trimming stripped 8 bases from V and 0 bases from J, with 11 bases between. Germline V gene data show CDR1 as MGHDK and CDR2 as SYGVNS. CDR3 loop: CASLDGYSYNEQFF. As DNA, the CDR3 is TGTGCCAGCTTGGACGGGTACTCCTACAATGAGCAGTTCTTC.

The gene calls are TRBV20-1 and TRBJ2-7, with 8 bases aligning to TRBD2. V gave up 3 bases and J gave up 4 bases; unmatched junction bases: 5. CDR3 size: 13 residues. Germline CDR1 is DFQATT and CDR2 is SNEGSKA (reference sequence). The CDR3 bases are TGCAGTGCTAGTGTATTAGCGGGGTACGAGCAGTACTTC. Translating it yields CSASVLAGYEQYF.

The chain carries TRBV30 and TRBJ2-6, with TRBD1 as a possible D gene (6 bases). The CDR3 spans 16 residues. The germline CDR1 and CDR2 sequences are GTSNPN and SVGIG (reference sequence). Trimming removed 5 bases at V and 0 bases at J, with 14 bases between. The CDR3 bases are TGTGCCTGGGCAAGACAGGAATACTCTGGGGCCAACGTCCTGACTTTC. Its translation: CAWARQEYSGANVLTF.

The chain uses TRBV4-1 and TRBJ1-1, with D possibly matching TRBD1 (5 bases). Trimming took off 3 bases at V and 7 bases at J, with 24 bases between the two ends. Germline V gene sequence: CDR1 MGHRA, CDR2 YSYEKL. The CDR3 extends over 17 amino acids. The CDR3 bases are TGCGCCAGCAGCCACCCCCTTAAAATGGGACCGAACCGTGAAGCTTTCTTT. Translating it yields CASSHPLKMGPNREAFF.

The J gene is TRBJ1-3, the V gene TRBV12-3 or TRBV12-4; weak D call: TRBD1 (6 bases). The CDR3 loop spans 14 amino acids. V lost 4 bases and J lost 8, with 15 bases in between. The CDR3 here is CASSSSIEGDTIYF. CDR3 bases: TGTGCCAGCAGTTCCTCCATCGAGGGGGACACCATATATTTT.

This clonotype appeared a few times. V gene TRBV12-3 or TRBV12-4 combines with J gene TRBJ1-1; no definite D call. The V gene lost 5 bases and the J gene lost 0 bases, with 7 bases spanning the gap. The CDR3 runs to 13 residues. CDR3 bases: TGTGCCAGCAGTATGGGAATGAACACTGAAGCTTTCTTT. Its translation is CASSMGMNTEAFF.

This clonotype was picked up a small number of times. This chain connects TRBV29-1 to TRBJ1-2, with TRBD1 identical over 8 bases. The CDR3 extends over 13 amino acids. Germline V CDR1 and CDR2: SQVTM, ANQGSEA. J was trimmed by 2 bases and V by 1 base; bases with no gene match: 0. CDR3 loop: CSVEGQGNYGYTF. CDR3 nucleotides: TGCAGCGTTGAAGGACAGGGGAACTATGGCTACACCTTC.

This clonotype is medium-sized in the sample. The gene calls are TRBV29-1 and TRBJ2-6, with no clear D. The V gene's germline CDR1 is SQVTM and CDR2 ANQGSEA. The CDR3 is made up of 15 amino acids. V lost 0 bases and J 4 bases, leaving 10 bases between the germline ends. CDR3 DNA sequence: TGCAGCGTTGAAGATCAGGTGTCCGGGGCCAACGTCCTGACTTTC. Protein product: CSVEDQVSGANVLTF. Based on the CDR3 plus reference TRBV29-1 and TRBJ2-6, the full variable domain is SAVISQKPSRDICQRGTSLTIQCQVDSQVTMMFWYRQQPGQSLTLIATANQGSEATYESGFVIDKFPISRPNLTFSTLTVSNMSPEDSSIYLCSVEDQVSGANVLTFGAGSRLTVL.

There are a few counts of this clonotype. The J gene is TRBJ2-7, the V gene TRBV29-1, with 8 bases aligning to TRBD1. The CDR3 contains 14 residues. The germline V gene has CDR1 SQVTM and CDR2 ANQGSEA. Trimming removed 4 bases from V and 2 bases from J; junction bases left unmatched: 7. The CDR3 coding sequence is TGCAGCGTTGTAACCAGGGGGCCTCCCTACGAGCAGTACTTC. This codes for CSVVTRGPPYEQYF.